This T cell receptor beta chain is from a study of T-cell memory formation after mild COVID-19. This clonotype has just a few counts. Its antigen remains unidentified. Germline V lookup: CDR1 SGHKS, CDR2 YYEKEE (reference sequence). The CDR3 covers 13 residues. Trimming stripped 0 bases from V and 7 bases from J, with 7 bases between. General study results and limits: Contracting CD8+ clones were enriched in EMRA, CD4+ mainly in CM and EM.

TCRdb analysed the 5' RACE reads with MiXCR anew, one entry per CDR3 protein. The sample carries hundreds of thousands of distinct CDR3 sequences, roughly 25% recorded once. The J gene is TRBJ2-2, the V gene TRBV5-5; D is unresolved. The source of this sequence is an adult woman who had mild COVID-19 (a few samples of this study predate the infection). Cell type and time point are not known. Sequencing input: PBMCs or a T cell subset sorted from them (not recorded which). DNA of the CDR3: TGTGCCAGCAGCTTGGCCCAGAACGGGGAGCTGTTTTTT. Translating gives CASSLAQNGELFF.